This entry lists 11 T cell receptor beta chains sequenced from one sample in a study of T cell responses to AZD1222 COVID-19 vaccine. Clones were sequenced by immunoSEQ multiplex PCR, and TCRdb holds only the in-frame ones, with some missing. Altogether approximately 200,000 clones are present, around 94% being singletons, with the ten largest covering 1.7%. The sequencing here drew on peripheral blood, taken 28 days after the second dose of the MenACWY control vaccine. These receptors originate from an adult who received the MenACWY meningococcal vaccine as a control.

This clone occurred once. The rearrangement links TRBV6-5 to TRBJ1-2; TRBD1 might be the D (5 bases). CDR3 length: 12 amino acids. Germline CDR1 is MNHEY and CDR2 is SVGAGI. V lost 6 bases, J lost 7 bases, and 12 bases lay in between. As DNA, the CDR3 is TGTGCCAGCAGCACCGTGGGGGGTGGCTACACCTTC. This gives the protein CASSTVGGGYTF.

V is TRBV9 and J is TRBJ2-3; a weak D match, TRBD2 (6 bases). This CDR3 is built from 14 residues. Trimming shortened V by 6 bases and J by 1 base, and 12 bases separated the two germline ends. CDR1 is SGDLS, CDR2 YYNGEE, per germline. The CDR3 DNA reads as TGTGCCAGCAAGGCCGGGGGAGGCACAGATACGCAGTATTTT. Its translation: CASKAGGGTDTQYF. The whole variable domain, filled in from reference TRBV9 and TRBJ2-3, reads DSGVTQTPKHLITATGQRVTLRCSPRSGDLSVYWYQQSLDQGLQFLIQYYNGEERAKGNILERFSAQQFPDLHSELNLSSLELGDSALYFCASKAGGGTDTQYFGPGTRLTVL.

This chain uses TRBV24-1 with TRBJ2-1; TRBD1 matches 8 bases. V gave up 3 bases and J gave up 2 bases; unmatched junction bases: 5. This CDR3 spans 16 amino acids. CDR1 is KGHDR and CDR2 is SFDVKD in the germline V gene. DNA for the CDR3: TGTGCCACCAGTGATCAAGGACAGGGCGCCTACAATGAGCAGTTCTTC. Amino acid sequence: CATSDQGQGAYNEQFF.

The CDR3 coding sequence is TGTGCCAGTAGCATCGGGACAGTGGGTGAAAAACTGTTTTTT. Its translation: CASSIGTVGEKLFF. The chain is built from TRBV19 and TRBJ1-4; TRBD1 matches 7 bases. The CDR3 covers 14 residues. Germline-derived CDR1 and CDR2 are LNHDA and SQIVND (reference sequence). Trimming removed 6 bases from V and 7 bases from J; junction bases left unmatched: 8. The full variable domain, its missing parts supplied by reference TRBV19 and TRBJ1-4, is DGGITQSPKYLFRKEGQNVTLSCEQNLNHDAMYWYRQDPGQGLRLIYYSQIVNDFQKGDIAEGYSVSREKKESFPLTVTSAQKNPTAFYLCASSIGTVGEKLFFGSGTQLSVL.

This sequence joins TRBV3-1 (or the pseudogene TRBV3-2) and TRBJ2-1; D is undetermined. The germline CDR1 and CDR2 sequences are LGHDT and YNNKEL (reference sequence). The CDR3 sequence is 14 residues long. Trimming removed 3 bases from V and 0 bases from J, with 6 bases in between. CDR3 bases: TGTGCCAGCAGCCAGGGTAGCTCCTACAATGAGCAGTTCTTC. This gives the protein CASSQGSSYNEQFF.

The gene calls are TRBV18 and TRBJ2-7, with 8 bases matching TRBD1. Unmatched junction bases numbered 8, after V lost 7 bases and J lost 6 bases. This CDR3 region has 13 residues. The germline V gene encodes CDR1 KGHSH and CDR2 LQKENI. CDR3 region: CASLSGTGGEQYF. The CDR3, as DNA: TGTGCCAGCTTATCCGGGACAGGAGGCGAGCAGTACTTC.

The CDR3 DNA reads as TGTGCCAGCAGCCCGACCAGGGGAGGAACCGCTGAAGCTTTCTTT. It is translated as CASSPTRGGTAEAFF. The chain recombines TRBV11-2 with TRBJ1-1; possible D gene TRBD1, 6 bases. Germline-derived CDR1 and CDR2 are SGHAT and FQNNGV. V was trimmed by 5 bases and J by 6 bases, leaving 19 bases between them. The CDR3 runs 15 residues.

The CDR3 coding sequence is TGTGCCAGCAGTCCCGGGACTACCTTTAGGGAGCCCCAGCATTTT. Its protein product is CASSPGTTFREPQHF. The chain has TRBV6-5 and TRBJ1-5; TRBD1 is a possible D gene (5 bases). Germline CDR1 reads MNHEY; CDR2 reads SVGAGI. Trimming shortened V by 5 bases and J by 8 bases, and 19 bases separated the two germline ends. This CDR3 has 15 amino acids.

The chain recombines TRBV13 with TRBJ2-7, with 7 bases lining up with TRBD2. Trimming took 5 bases from V and 0 from J; bases not matched to a gene: 7. Germline loops: CDR1 PRHDT, CDR2 FYEKMQ (reference sequence). The CDR3 contains 15 residues. CDR3 sequence reads: CASSPTSSSSYEQYF. DNA of the CDR3: TGTGCCAGCAGCCCGACTAGCTCGAGCTCCTACGAGCAGTACTTC.

V and J are TRBV29-1 and TRBJ2-7; D is possibly TRBD1 (6 bases). This CDR3 is built from 13 residues. Looked up from germline, CDR1 is SQVTM and CDR2 is ANQGSEA. Trimming left V 7 bases short and J 1 base short, with 14 bases between. CDR3 loop: CSGGQGISYEQYF. In nucleotides, the CDR3 is TGCAGCGGGGGGCAGGGAATATCCTACGAGCAGTACTTC.

The chain is built from TRBV4-2 and TRBJ2-1; D gene ambiguous. Germline V lookup: CDR1 LGHNA, CDR2 YNFKEQ. The ends were cut back, 4 bases at V and 3 bases at J, with 13 bases in the middle. The CDR3 has 15 residues. CDR3 loop: CASSPSNQDYNEQFF. The DNA for the CDR3 is TGTGCCAGCAGCCCCTCAAACCAGGACTACAATGAGCAGTTCTTC.